The present T cell receptor (beta chain) was sequenced within a study of control samples from healthy donors and cancer patients. Assay used: immunoSEQ multiplex PCR; TCRdb lists only in-frame clones, some missing. The sample holds some 130,000 clones, around 92% seen once. In germline, CDR1 is SEHNR, CDR2 FQNEAQ (reference sequence). This CDR3 has 15 amino acids. This clone was observed a single time. The junction departs from the called germline gene at one end, perhaps through a read error. Input material: blood. This chain links TRBV7-9 with TRBJ2-3; possibly TRBD2 for D (5 bases). The source of this sequence is a woman aged 50 to 65 in good health. CDR3 sequence: CASSLVGVSIDTQYF. CDR3 sequence (DNA): TGTGCCAGCAGCTTAGTCGGGGTCAGCATAGATACGCAGTATTTT. The full variable domain, its missing parts supplied by reference TRBV7-9 and TRBJ2-3, is DTGVSQNPRHKITKRGQNVTFRCDPISEHNRLYWYRQTLGQGPEFLTYFQNEAQLEKSRLLSDRFSAERPKGSFSTLEIQRTEQGDSAMYLCASSLVGVSIDTQYFGPGTRLTVL.